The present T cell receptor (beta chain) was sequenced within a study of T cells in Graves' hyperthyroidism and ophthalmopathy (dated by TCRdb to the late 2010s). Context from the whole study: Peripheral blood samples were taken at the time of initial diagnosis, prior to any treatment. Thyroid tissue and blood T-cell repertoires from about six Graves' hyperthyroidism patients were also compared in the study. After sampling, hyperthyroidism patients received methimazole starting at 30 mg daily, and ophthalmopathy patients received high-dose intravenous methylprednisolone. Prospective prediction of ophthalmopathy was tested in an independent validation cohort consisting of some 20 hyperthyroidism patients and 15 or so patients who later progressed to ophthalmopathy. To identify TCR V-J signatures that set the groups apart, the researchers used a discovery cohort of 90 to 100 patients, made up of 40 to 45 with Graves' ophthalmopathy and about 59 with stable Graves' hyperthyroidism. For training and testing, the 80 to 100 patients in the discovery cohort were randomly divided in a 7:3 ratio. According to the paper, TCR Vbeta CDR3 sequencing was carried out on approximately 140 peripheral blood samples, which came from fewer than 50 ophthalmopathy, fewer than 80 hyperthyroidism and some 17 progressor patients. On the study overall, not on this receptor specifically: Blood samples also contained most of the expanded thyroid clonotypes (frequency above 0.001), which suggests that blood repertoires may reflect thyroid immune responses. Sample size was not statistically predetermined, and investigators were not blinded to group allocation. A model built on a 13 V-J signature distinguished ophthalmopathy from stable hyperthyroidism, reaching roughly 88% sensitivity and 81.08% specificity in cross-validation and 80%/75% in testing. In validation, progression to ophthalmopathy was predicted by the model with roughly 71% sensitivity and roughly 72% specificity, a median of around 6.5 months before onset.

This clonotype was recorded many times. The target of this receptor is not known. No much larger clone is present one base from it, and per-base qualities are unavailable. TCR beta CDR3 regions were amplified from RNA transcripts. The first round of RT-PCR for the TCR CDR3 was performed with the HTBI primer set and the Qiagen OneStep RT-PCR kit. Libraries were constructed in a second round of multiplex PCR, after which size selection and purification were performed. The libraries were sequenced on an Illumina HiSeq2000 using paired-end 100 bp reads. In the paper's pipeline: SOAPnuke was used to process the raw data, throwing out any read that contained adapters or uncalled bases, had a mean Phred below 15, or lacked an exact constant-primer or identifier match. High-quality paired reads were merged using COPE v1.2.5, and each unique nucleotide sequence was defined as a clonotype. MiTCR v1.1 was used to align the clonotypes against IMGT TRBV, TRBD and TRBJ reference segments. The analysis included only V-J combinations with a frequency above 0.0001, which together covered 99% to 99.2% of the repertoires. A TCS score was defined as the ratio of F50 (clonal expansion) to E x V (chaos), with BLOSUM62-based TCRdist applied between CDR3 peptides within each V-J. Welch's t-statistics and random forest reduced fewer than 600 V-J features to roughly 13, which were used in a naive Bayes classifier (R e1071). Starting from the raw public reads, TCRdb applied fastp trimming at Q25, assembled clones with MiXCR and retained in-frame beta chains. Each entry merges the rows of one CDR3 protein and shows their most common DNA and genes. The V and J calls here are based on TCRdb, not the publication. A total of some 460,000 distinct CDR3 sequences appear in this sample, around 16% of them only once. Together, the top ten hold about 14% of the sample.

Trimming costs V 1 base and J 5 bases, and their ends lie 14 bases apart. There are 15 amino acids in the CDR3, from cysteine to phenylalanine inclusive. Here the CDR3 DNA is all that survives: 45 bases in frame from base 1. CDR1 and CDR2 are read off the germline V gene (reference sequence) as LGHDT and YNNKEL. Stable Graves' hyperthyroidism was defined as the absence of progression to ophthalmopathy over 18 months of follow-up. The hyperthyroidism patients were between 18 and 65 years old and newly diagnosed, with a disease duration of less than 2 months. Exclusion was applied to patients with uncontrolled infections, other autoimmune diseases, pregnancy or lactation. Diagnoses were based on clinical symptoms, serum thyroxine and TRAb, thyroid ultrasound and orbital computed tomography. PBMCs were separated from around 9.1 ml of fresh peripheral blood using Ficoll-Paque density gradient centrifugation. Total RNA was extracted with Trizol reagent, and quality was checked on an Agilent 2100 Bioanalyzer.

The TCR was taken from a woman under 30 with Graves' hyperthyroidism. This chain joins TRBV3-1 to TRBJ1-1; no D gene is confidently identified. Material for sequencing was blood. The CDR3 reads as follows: CASSQGARLGTEAFF. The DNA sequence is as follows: TGTGCCAGCAGCCAAGGTGCCAGGTTGGGAACTGAAGCTTTCTTT.